The clone carrying this T cell receptor beta chain has just a few counts. Its antigen is unknown. Germline V gene lookup returns CDR1 SGDLS and CDR2 YYNGEE. The CDR3 extends over 15 amino acids. Between the trimmed V and J ends, which lost 4 bases and 2 bases, there was a span of 13 bases. These data originate in a study of response to subunit inactivated influenza vaccine. TCRdb reanalysed the RT-PCR reads using MiXCR and keeps one entry per CDR3 protein. The sample has around 750,000 distinct CDR3 sequences; about 20% are singletons. Points from the study as a whole: It was the authors' suggestion that each seasonal influenza vaccination recruits few new T cells.

Material: PBMCs from blood, obtained more than 4 days after vaccination. The clonotype comes from a man aged 45-65 years who received an inactivated influenza vaccine. The V call is TRBV9, the J call TRBJ2-1; D is undetermined. The CDR3: CASSPDAATYNEQFF. The CDR3 DNA sequence: TGTGCCAGCAGCCCAGATGCGGCCACCTACAATGAGCAGTTCTTC.